Presented here are 22 T cell receptor beta chains from one specimen sequenced in a study of blood T cell repertoires in COVID-19 (dated by TCRdb to the early 2020s). Library preparation used the immunoSEQ multiplex PCR assay. The source is immuneACCESS, and TCRdb retained only in-frame sequences with V and J called. Part of the clones is not carried over; for the studies checked, unresolved V genes explain less than half of this, and the remainder is unexplained. The sample table holds 150,000 to 200,000 clones, of which approximately 84% were seen once. The ten largest clones add up to roughly 6.3% of the sample. The material sequenced was peripheral blood. These receptors all come from a human donor in a cohort sampled during active COVID-19.

The rearrangement joins TRBV5-1 to TRBJ2-3; 11 positions agree with TRBD2. J was trimmed by 6 bases and V by 6 bases; bases with no gene match: 18. Germline V gives CDR1 SGHRS, CDR2 YFSETQ. This CDR3 is 18 amino acids long. The DNA for the CDR3 is TGCGCCAGCACGGACAGACACACAACTAGCGGGGGAGCTGATACGCAGTATTTT. This sequence encodes CASTDRHTTSGGADTQYF.

The chain recombines TRBV12-3 or TRBV12-4 with TRBJ2-7, with TRBD1 matching 7 bases. This CDR3 has 12 amino acids. J gave up 5 bases and V 5 bases, and 3 bases lay outside the gene matches. CDR3 nucleotide sequence: TGTGCCAGCAGTCTCGACAGGGACGAGCAGTACTTC. This sequence encodes CASSLDRDEQYF.

The V gene is TRBV6-4, the J gene TRBJ2-2, with 11 bases fitting TRBD2. The V gene end was trimmed by 6 bases and the J gene end by 5 bases; junction bases not matched to a gene: 2. Germline V gene data show CDR1 as MRHNA and CDR2 as SNTAGT. The CDR3 is 14 residues long. The CDR3 spells CASRLAGDTGELFF. The DNA of the CDR3 is TGTGCCAGCAGACTAGCGGGGGATACCGGGGAGCTGTTTTTT.

The sample holds one count of this clone. The genes are TRBV21-1 and TRBJ2-2; TRBD1 is taken as the D call from the table, unchecked against the DNA. TRBV21-1 is noted as a pseudogene. The CDR3 runs 17 residues. Here the CDR3 DNA reads TGTGCCAGCAGCAAATACCCAGGGGCCCCGAACACCGGGGAGCTGTTTTTT. Protein sequence: CASSKYPGAPNTGELFF.

This chain links TRBV4-2 with TRBJ1-6; maybe TRBD1 (6 bases). The V end lost 0 bases, the J end lost 7 bases, and 19 bases lay between the germline ends. This CDR3 spans 18 amino acids. The germline CDR1 and CDR2 sequences are LGHNA and YNFKEQ. CDR3 amino acids: CASSQEIQGNLLNSPLHF. The DNA for the CDR3 is TGTGCCAGCAGCCAAGAAATACAGGGAAATCTCCTAAATTCACCCCTCCACTTT.

V gene TRBV27 combines with J gene TRBJ2-7; 7 positions match TRBD1. There are 13 residues in the CDR3. J gave up 1 base and V 4 bases, and 1 base lay outside the gene matches. Per the germline V gene, CDR1 is MNHEY and CDR2 is SMNVEV (reference sequence). CDR3 loop: CASSWDRSYEQYF. CDR3 DNA sequence: TGTGCCAGCAGTTGGGACAGATCCTACGAGCAGTACTTC.

This clone was found a few times. The CDR3 DNA follows: TGTGCCAGCAGTGACAGGGGTCAAGGTGGCTACACCTTC. Translating it yields CASSDRGQGGYTF. V is TRBV12-3 or TRBV12-4 and J is TRBJ1-2, with 8 positions matching TRBD1. The length of the CDR3 is 13 residues. V shed 5 bases, J shed 7 bases, and the junction held 6 bases outside the gene matches.

The chain couples TRBV15 to TRBJ1-4, with D perhaps TRBD1 (6 bases). This CDR3 is built from 14 residues. Trimming stripped 0 bases from V and 8 bases from J, with 10 bases between. Germline V CDR1 and CDR2: LNHNV, YYDKDF (reference sequence). CDR3 DNA: TGTGCCACCAGCAGAGAACAGGGTGTCGAAAAACTGTTTTTT. It is translated as CATSREQGVEKLFF.

CDR3 DNA: TGTGCCAGTAGTATAGCCCGCCGGACTAGCGGGGGGGCTTCGAACACCGGGGAGCTGTTTTTT. Translated, it gives CASSIARRTSGGASNTGELFF. The genes are TRBV19 and TRBJ2-2; 15 bases line up with TRBD2. The CDR3 is 21 residues long. CDR1 and CDR2 (germline): LNHDA, SQIVND (reference sequence). The V gene end was trimmed by 1 base and the J gene end by 0 bases; junction bases not matched to a gene: 9.

This sequence joins TRBV5-3 and TRBJ1-5; 7 bases line up with TRBD1. TRBV5-3 counts as an open reading frame of uncertain function. V lost 0 bases to trimming and J lost 0 bases; unmatched junction nucleotides: 9. The CDR3 sequence is 18 residues long. CDR3 bases: TGTGCCAGAAGCTTGGGAACAGGGGAGGCGTATAGCAATCAGCCCCAGCATTTT. Translating gives CARSLGTGEAYSNQPQHF.

Regarding this clone: The sample has other DNA sequences that encode this CDR3 too. This chain connects TRBV6-1 to TRBJ2-7; TRBD1 is a possible D gene (6 bases). CDR1 MNHNS and CDR2 SASEGT come from the germline V gene. CDR3 length: 13 amino acids. V was shortened by 1 base and J by 4 bases, with 8 bases between the two germline ends. DNA of the CDR3: TGTGCCAGCAGTGAAGACAGGGCGTACGAGCAGTACTTC. Translated: CASSEDRAYEQYF.

V usage is TRBV15 and J usage is TRBJ2-7; D call uncertain. V was pared by 0 bases and J by 4 bases, with 7 bases between. CDR3 size: 13 residues. Germline loops: CDR1 LNHNV, CDR2 YYDKDF (reference sequence). The CDR3 region is CATSRDSEYEQYF. The CDR3 DNA follows: TGTGCCACCAGCAGAGATTCGGAGTACGAGCAGTACTTC.

V and J are TRBV2 and TRBJ1-2; a possible D gene is TRBD1 (5 bases). With 8 bases removed from V and 3 bases from J, the gap between germline ends came to 10 bases. CDR1 is SNHLY, CDR2 FYNNEI, per germline. This CDR3 is 12 amino acids long. CDR3 DNA: TGTGCCAGCTCCCCCAGGGACTATGGCTACACCTTC. Its translation is CASSPRDYGYTF.

In DNA form, the CDR3 reads TGTGCCAGCAGTGACCAGGAGGCTTACCGGCATGGCTACACCTTC. Protein product: CASSDQEAYRHGYTF. The chain employs TRBV2 and TRBJ1-2; D not certain. CDR1 and CDR2 (germline): SNHLY, FYNNEI. The length of the CDR3 is 15 residues. V lost 3 bases and J lost 6, with 17 bases in between. The variable domain in full, with the rest retrieved from reference TRBV2 and TRBJ1-2, is EPEVTQTPSHQVTQMGQEVILRCVPISNHLYFYWYRQILGQKVEFLVSFYNNEISEKSEIFDDQFSVERPDGSNFTLKIRSTKLEDSAMYFCASSDQEAYRHGYTFGSGTRLTVV.

The V gene is TRBV19, the J gene TRBJ1-2; 7 bases are shared with TRBD1. With V trimmed by 6 bases and J by 4 bases, 14 bases remained unmatched. CDR3 length equals 16 residues. Germline V gene lookup returns CDR1 LNHDA and CDR2 SQIVND (reference sequence). For the CDR3, the DNA is TGTGCCAGTAGCGGGACAGCCACCGGGACCGGCTATGGCTACACCTTC. Its protein is CASSGTATGTGYGYTF. Supplemented by reference TRBV19 and TRBJ1-2, the full variable domain reads DGGITQSPKYLFRKEGQNVTLSCEQNLNHDAMYWYRQDPGQGLRLIYYSQIVNDFQKGDIAEGYSVSREKKESFPLTVTSAQKNPTAFYLCASSGTATGTGYGYTFGSGTRLTVV.

The chain is built from TRBV9 and TRBJ1-2, with 7 bases identical to TRBD1. The CDR3 covers 17 residues. CDR1 and CDR2 from the germline V gene are SGDLS and YYNGEE. The V segment lost 0 bases and the J segment 2 bases; nucleotides outside the gene matches: 10. The CDR3 region has the DNA TGTGCCAGCAGCGTAGGAGTCGGGGACAGAAGAAACTATGGCTACACCTTC. Protein product: CASSVGVGDRRNYGYTF.

The chain uses TRBV19 and TRBJ1-4; 7 positions agree with TRBD1. The CDR3 extends over 15 amino acids. The J segment lost 3 bases and the V segment lost 7 bases, leaving 8 bases of the junction unmatched. Germline CDR1 is LNHDA and CDR2 is SQIVND (reference sequence). The CDR3 DNA is TGTGCCAGTATTTCCACCGGGACAGCTAATGAAAAACTGTTTTTT. Protein product: CASISTGTANEKLFF.

The V call is TRBV4-1, the J call TRBJ2-5; possibly TRBD2 for D (6 bases). The CDR3 spans 14 residues. The V end was cut by 2 bases, the J end by 4 bases, with 11 bases between. Germline assignment: CDR1 MGHRA and CDR2 YSYEKL. In DNA form, the CDR3 reads TGCGCCAGCAGCCAAACAGGACTAATAGAGACCCAGTACTTC. This sequence encodes CASSQTGLIETQYF.

V gene TRBV2 combines with J gene TRBJ2-6; a weak D match, TRBD2 (5 bases). V lost 7 bases, J lost 2 bases, and 12 bases lay in between. In germline, CDR1 is SNHLY, CDR2 FYNNEI. The CDR3 has 15 amino acids. The CDR3 bases are TGTGCCAGCACCGAGGAGGAGGCTGGGGCCAACGTCCTGACTTTC. The encoded protein is CASTEEEAGANVLTF.

The V and J genes are TRBV7-2 and TRBJ1-2; possible D gene TRBD1, 5 bases. Trimming took 2 bases from V and 0 from J, leaving 16 bases between them. Germline V gives CDR1 SGHTA, CDR2 FQGNSA. The length of the CDR3 is 17 residues. The CDR3 sequence is CASSLRGVAETNYGYTF. CDR3 nucleotides: TGTGCCAGCAGCTTAAGGGGCGTTGCAGAGACTAACTATGGCTACACCTTC.

The table lists this clone with a count of one. This sequence joins TRBV9 and TRBJ1-4; 10 bases are shared with TRBD1. V was pared by 2 bases and J by 6 bases, with 7 bases of the junction left unmatched. The germline CDR1 and CDR2 sequences are SGDLS and YYNGEE. The CDR3 length is 16 residues. CDR3: CASSVTSGQGDEKLFF. CDR3 DNA sequence: TGTGCCAGCAGCGTCACGTCCGGACAGGGGGATGAAAAACTGTTTTTT.

DNA of the CDR3: TGTGCCAGCAGCTTGGCCAGAAATTCACCCCTCCACTTT. Its protein product is CASSLARNSPLHF. The chain carries TRBV7-3 and TRBJ1-6, with no clear D. Trimming pared 3 bases from V and 7 bases from J, leaving 7 bases between. Looked up from germline, CDR1 is SGHTA and CDR2 is FQGTGA. CDR3 length: 13 amino acids.